This T cell receptor beta chain was identified during a study of cytomegalovirus exposure and HLA in healthy donors. General observations from the study: Most TCR beta V segments were productive about 90% or about 30% of the time in an earlier analysis. Owing to their indistinguishability, certain V segments, notably TRBV6-2 and TRBV6-3, were excluded. TCR beta chain V- and J-gene trimming was linked, in a later analysis, to a missense variant in DCLRE1C.

As regards this clone: Its antigen is currently unknown.

This CDR3 comprises 14 residues. Primers for the PCR totalled 60 Vbeta and 13 Jbeta. The protocol was immunoSEQ multiplex PCR, while the TCRdb copy is restricted to in-frame clones and leaves out a portion. The top ten clones hold about 0.8% of a sample with fewer than 200,000 clones, 70% to 90% of them seen once. The chain carries TRBV21-1 and TRBJ1-2; TRBD1, as called in the table, went unchecked against the DNA. TRBV21-1 is deemed a pseudogene. The source material was PBMCs. The TCR was taken from a woman aged 18-29 years in good health and CMV-seronegative. CDR3 in DNA: TGTGCCAGGAGCGGTGGGACATCCAACTATGGCTACACCTTC. Its translation: CARSGGTSNYGYTF.